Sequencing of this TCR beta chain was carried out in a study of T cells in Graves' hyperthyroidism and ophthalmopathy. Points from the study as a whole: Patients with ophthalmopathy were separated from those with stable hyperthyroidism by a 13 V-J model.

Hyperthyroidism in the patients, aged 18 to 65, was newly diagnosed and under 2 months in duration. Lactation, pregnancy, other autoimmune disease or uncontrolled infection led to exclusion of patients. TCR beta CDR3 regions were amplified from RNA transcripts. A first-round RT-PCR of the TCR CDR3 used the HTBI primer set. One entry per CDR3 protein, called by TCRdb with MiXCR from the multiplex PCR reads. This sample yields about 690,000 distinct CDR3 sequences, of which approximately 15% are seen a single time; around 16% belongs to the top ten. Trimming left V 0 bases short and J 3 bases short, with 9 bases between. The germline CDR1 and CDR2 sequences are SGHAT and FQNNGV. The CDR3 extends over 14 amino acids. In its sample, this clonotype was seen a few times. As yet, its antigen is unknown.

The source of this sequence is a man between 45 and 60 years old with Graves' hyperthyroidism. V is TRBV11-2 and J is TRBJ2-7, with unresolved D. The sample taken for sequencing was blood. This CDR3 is CASSLDLARYEQYF. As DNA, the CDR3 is TGTGCCAGCAGCTTAGACCTGGCACGCTACGAGCAGTACTTC.